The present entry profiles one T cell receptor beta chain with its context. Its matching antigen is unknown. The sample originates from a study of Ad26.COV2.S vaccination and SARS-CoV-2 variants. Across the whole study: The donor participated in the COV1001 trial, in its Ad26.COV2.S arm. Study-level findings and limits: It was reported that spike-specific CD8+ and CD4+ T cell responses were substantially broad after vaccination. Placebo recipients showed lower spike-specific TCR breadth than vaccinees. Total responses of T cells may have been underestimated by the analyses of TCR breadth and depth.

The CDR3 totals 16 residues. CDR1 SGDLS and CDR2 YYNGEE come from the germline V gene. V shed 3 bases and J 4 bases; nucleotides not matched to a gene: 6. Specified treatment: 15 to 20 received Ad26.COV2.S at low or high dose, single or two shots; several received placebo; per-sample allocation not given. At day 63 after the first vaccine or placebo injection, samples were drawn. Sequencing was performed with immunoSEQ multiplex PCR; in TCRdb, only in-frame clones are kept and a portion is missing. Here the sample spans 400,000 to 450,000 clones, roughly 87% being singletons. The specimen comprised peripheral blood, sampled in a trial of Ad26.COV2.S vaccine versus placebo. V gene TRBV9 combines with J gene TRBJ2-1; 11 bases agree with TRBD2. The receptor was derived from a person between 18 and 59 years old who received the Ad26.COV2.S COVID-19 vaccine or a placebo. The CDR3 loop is CASSALAGGAYNEQFF. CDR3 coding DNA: TGTGCCAGCAGCGCCTTAGCGGGAGGGGCGTACAATGAGCAGTTCTTC.